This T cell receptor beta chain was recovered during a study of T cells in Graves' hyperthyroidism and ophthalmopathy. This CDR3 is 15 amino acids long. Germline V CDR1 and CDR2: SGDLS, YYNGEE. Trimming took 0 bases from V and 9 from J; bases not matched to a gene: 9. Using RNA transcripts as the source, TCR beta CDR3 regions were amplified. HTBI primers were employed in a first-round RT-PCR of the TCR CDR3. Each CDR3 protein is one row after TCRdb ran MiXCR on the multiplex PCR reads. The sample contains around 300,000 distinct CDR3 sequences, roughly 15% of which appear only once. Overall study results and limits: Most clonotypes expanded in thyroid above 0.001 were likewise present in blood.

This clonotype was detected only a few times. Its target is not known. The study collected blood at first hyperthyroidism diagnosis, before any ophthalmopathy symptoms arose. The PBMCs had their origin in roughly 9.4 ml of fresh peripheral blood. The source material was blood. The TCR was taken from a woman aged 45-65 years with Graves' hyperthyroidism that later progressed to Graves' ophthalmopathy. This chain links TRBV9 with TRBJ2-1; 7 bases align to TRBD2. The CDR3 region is CASSVVGLEGGEQFF. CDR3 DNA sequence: TGTGCCAGCAGCGTAGTAGGACTAGAAGGAGGTGAGCAGTTCTTC. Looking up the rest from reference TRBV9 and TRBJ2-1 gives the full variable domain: DSGVTQTPKHLITATGQRVTLRCSPRSGDLSVYWYQQSLDQGLQFLIQYYNGEERAKGNILERFSAQQFPDLHSELNLSSLELGDSALYFCASSVVGLEGGEQFFGPGTRLTVL.